This TCR beta chain was recovered during a study of response to subunit inactivated influenza vaccine (dated by TCRdb to between 2018 and 2020). For the wider study: Deep quantitative T cell receptor repertoire profiling was used in the study to track responses to a trivalent subunit inactivated influenza vaccine.

The CDR3 runs 18 amino acids, cysteine and phenylalanine included. Only the CDR3 region is kept as DNA, spanning 54 bases read in frame from base 1. Trimming accounts for 4 bases at V and 0 bases at J, while the number of junction bases matched to no gene is 13. The germline V gene supplies CDR1 SGHTA and CDR2 FQGTGA. Libraries were made using RT-PCR. Sequencing used an Illumina HiSeq 2500. Using fastp trimming at Q25 and MiXCR clonotype assembly, TCRdb reanalyzed the public sequencing data and kept in-frame beta chains. Rows are combined by CDR3 protein, so each entry shows the most common genes and DNA. The sample table lists 630,000 or so distinct CDR3 sequences, about 15% of them with a count of one. Clones ranked in the top ten supply 11% of the sample. In the case of this clonotype: Its antigen is unknown. Base qualities are not recorded, but no much larger clone differs from it by a single base.

Study-wide findings and limitations: It was suggested by the authors that each seasonal influenza vaccination may recruit only a limited number of new T cells.

Specimen: PBMCs from blood, collected roughly 12 days after vaccination. The rearrangement joined TRBV7-3 to TRBJ2-3, with 7 bases in between that match TRBD2. The sequence was collected from a man aged 45 to 65 who received an inactivated influenza vaccine. Donor details come from another sample of the same person, matched by shared clones. The CDR3 protein sequence reads: CASSYIPSGTDSTDTQYF. Read as DNA, the sequence is TGTGCCAGCAGCTATATACCGAGCGGGACCGACAGCACAGATACGCAGTATTTT.